This T cell receptor (beta chain) stems from a study of beta chain features in type 1 diabetes. Whole-study findings and limits: The study found that naive, central memory and Treg TCRB repertoires appeared more similar in patients than in healthy donors.

V lost 1 base and J lost 2, with 8 bases in between. Looked up from germline, CDR1 is SGHRS and CDR2 is YFSETQ. There are 14 residues in the CDR3. This clone occurred a few times. Its specificity is unknown. Of the isolated RNA, all was reverse transcribed, and so the sequenced material was expressed TCRB transcripts. The protocol was immunoSEQ multiplex PCR, while the TCRdb copy is restricted to in-frame clones and leaves out a portion. This table holds 850,000 to 900,000 clones, 17% found once. The sequenced sample consisted of naive CD4+ T cells from blood. The source of this sequence is a woman in her late teens or twenties in good health. The chain couples TRBV5-1 to TRBJ2-3, with D uncertain. The CDR3 sequence: CASSLRQHTDTQYF. The CDR3 nucleotides read TGCGCCAGCAGCTTGCGTCAACACACAGATACGCAGTATTTT.